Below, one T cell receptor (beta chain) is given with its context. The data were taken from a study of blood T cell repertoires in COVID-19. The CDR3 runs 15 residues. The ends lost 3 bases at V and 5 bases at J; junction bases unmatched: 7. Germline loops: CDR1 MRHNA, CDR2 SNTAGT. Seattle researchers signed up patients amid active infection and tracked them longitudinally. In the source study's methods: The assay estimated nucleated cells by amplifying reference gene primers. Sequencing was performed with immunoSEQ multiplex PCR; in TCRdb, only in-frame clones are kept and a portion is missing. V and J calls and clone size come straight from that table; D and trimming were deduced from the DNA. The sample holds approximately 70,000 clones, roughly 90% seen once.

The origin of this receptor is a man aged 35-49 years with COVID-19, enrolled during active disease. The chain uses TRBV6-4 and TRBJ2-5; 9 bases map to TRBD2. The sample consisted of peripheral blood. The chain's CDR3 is CASSESAGGQETQYF. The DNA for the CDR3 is TGTGCCAGCAGTGAATCGGCGGGGGGGCAGGAGACCCAGTACTTC.